This is a list of T cell receptor beta chains from one sample in a study of T cell responses to AZD1222 COVID-19 vaccine. Using immunoSEQ multiplex PCR, the repertoire was profiled, and TCRdb retains in-frame clones only, with some absent. The sample includes some 120,000 clones, around 89% of them seen just once. The input for sequencing was peripheral blood, taken on day 0 of MenACWY control vaccination. These receptors were taken from an adult in good health. The CDR3 runs from the conserved cysteine through the conserved F or W. Fields, in order: V gene, J gene, clone size, D gene, CDR3 protein, CDR3 DNA. The D gene is left open where the match is weak. Where a row states a size, it is once, few, many or the class of an expanded clone; other rows omit it.

>TRBV6-5|TRBJ1-2|NA|NA
CASSYTGRPNYGYTF
TGTGCCAGCAGTTACACAGGCAGACCTAACTATGGCTACACCTTC
>TRBV2|TRBJ1-1|NA|NA
CASSALGHMNTEAFF
TGTGCCAGCAGTGCCCTCGGACATATGAACACTGAAGCTTTCTTT
>TRBV6-2/TRBV6-3|TRBJ2-5|NA|NA
CASSSVSGPGETQYF
TGTGCCAGCAGTTCCGTTTCAGGACCGGGGGAGACCCAGTACTTC
>TRBV7-6|TRBJ1-3|NA|NA
CASRTMPGEDSGNTIYF
TGTGCCAGCAGAACCATGCCGGGGGAAGACTCTGGAAACACCATATATTTT
>TRBV5-1|TRBJ2-7|once|TRBD1
CASSAGYGGRGTDEQYF
TGCGCCAGCAGTGCAGGCTACGGTGGCAGGGGGACGGACGAGCAGTACTTC
>TRBV7-8|TRBJ1-2|few|NA
CASSLVGAGDGYTF
TGTGCCAGCAGCTTAGTAGGGGCAGGGGACGGCTACACCTTC
>TRBV13|TRBJ1-1|NA|NA
CASSLEGGENTEAFF
TGTGCCAGCAGCTTAGAAGGCGGGGAGAACACTGAAGCTTTCTTT
>TRBV5-4|TRBJ1-5|NA|NA
CASSQLPTQPQHF
TGTGCCAGCAGCCAGCTTCCCACGCAGCCCCAGCATTTT
>TRBV9|TRBJ2-1|few|NA
CASSVNYYNEQFF
TGTGCCAGCAGCGTTAACTACTACAATGAGCAGTTCTTC
>TRBV24-1|TRBJ2-1|NA|TRBD1
CATSDLYRGHREQFF
TGTGCCACCAGTGATTTGTACAGGGGGCATCGGGAGCAGTTCTTC
>TRBV19|TRBJ1-2|NA|TRBD1
CASSIGTGGIYGYTF
TGTGCCAGTAGTATAGGAACAGGGGGAATCTATGGCTACACCTTC
>TRBV11-3|TRBJ2-1|NA|TRBD2
CASSQLRGDGNEQFF
TGTGCCAGCAGCCAACTACGGGGGGACGGCAATGAGCAGTTCTTC
>TRBV25-1|TRBJ2-3|NA|TRBD1
CASSKTGGTFNTQYF
TGTGCCAGCAGCAAGACAGGGGGCACCTTTAATACGCAGTATTTT
>TRBV18|TRBJ2-1|NA|NA
CASSPGMGSYNEQFF
TGTGCCAGCTCACCAGGTATGGGCTCCTACAATGAGCAGTTCTTC
>TRBV12-3/TRBV12-4|TRBJ2-1|NA|NA
CASSLGGYNEQFF
TGTGCCAGCAGTTTAGGAGGTTACAATGAGCAGTTCTTC
>TRBV5-8|TRBJ1-1|NA|TRBD1
CASLRMTGGTEAFF
TGTGCCAGCCTCCGGATGACAGGGGGCACTGAAGCTTTCTTT
>TRBV29-1|TRBJ2-3|NA|TRBD1
CSVSQLRTGWTDTQYF
TGCAGCGTGTCCCAACTGAGGACAGGGTGGACAGATACGCAGTATTTT
>TRBV11-2|TRBJ2-7|NA|NA
CASSEEYRFEGWAYEQYF
TGTGCCAGCAGCGAAGAGTACAGATTTGAAGGATGGGCATACGAGCAGTACTTC
>TRBV9|TRBJ1-6|NA|NA
CASSLGLAGDSPLHF
TGTGCCAGCAGCCTCGGACTCGCCGGAGATTCACCCCTCCACTTT
>TRBV9|TRBJ2-2|NA|NA
CASSVEGPGTGELFF
TGTGCCAGCAGCGTAGAGGGACCAGGAACCGGGGAGCTGTTTTTT
>TRBV28|TRBJ2-7|NA|TRBD2
CASNSGSSYEQYF
TGTGCCAGCAACAGCGGGAGCTCCTACGAGCAGTACTTC
>TRBV28|TRBJ2-2|NA|NA
CASSSLGAGSGELFF
TGTGCCAGCAGTTCATTAGGGGCGGGCTCCGGGGAGCTGTTTTTT
>TRBV11-3|TRBJ2-1|NA|TRBD2
CASSFHGTSEYNEQFF
TGTGCCAGCAGCTTTCACGGGACTAGCGAGTACAATGAGCAGTTCTTC
>TRBV5-6|TRBJ1-5|NA|TRBD1
CASSLGQVSNQPQHF
TGTGCCAGCAGCTTAGGACAGGTTAGCAATCAGCCCCAGCATTTT
>TRBV5-1|TRBJ2-7|NA|NA
CASSPSGNYEQYF
TGCGCCAGCAGCCCAAGCGGAAACTACGAGCAGTACTTC
>TRBV27|TRBJ1-6|NA|TRBD1
CASSRGQGGSYNSPLHF
TGTGCCAGCAGCAGAGGACAGGGGGGCTCCTATAATTCACCCCTCCACTTT
>TRBV12-5|TRBJ2-1|NA|TRBD1
CASGPDRASYNEQFF
TGTGCTAGTGGTCCCGACAGGGCGTCCTACAATGAGCAGTTCTTC
>TRBV2|TRBJ2-2|NA|NA
CASSEGFHNTGELFF
TGTGCCAGCAGTGAGGGATTCCATAACACCGGGGAGCTGTTTTTT
>TRBV7-2|TRBJ2-3|NA|NA
CASSLRATGVTDTQYF
TGTGCCAGCAGCTTACGAGCGACGGGAGTCACAGATACGCAGTATTTT
>TRBV5-4|TRBJ2-7|NA|TRBD2
CASSKLLAGLAGEQYF
TGTGCCAGCAGCAAGCTACTAGCGGGACTTGCAGGGGAGCAGTACTTC
>TRBV12-3/TRBV12-4|TRBJ2-7|few|NA
CAKLRAEDEQYF
TGTGCCAAACTCCGGGCCGAGGACGAGCAGTACTTC
>TRBV7-6|TRBJ1-3|NA|TRBD1
CASSLARGTVSGNTIYF
TGTGCCAGCAGCTTAGCGCGGGGGACAGTCTCTGGAAACACCATATATTTT
>TRBV27|TRBJ1-1|NA|TRBD1
CASSYSTGDSLNTEAFF
TGTGCCAGCAGTTACTCGACCGGGGACAGTCTGAACACTGAAGCTTTCTTT
>TRBV19|TRBJ1-5|NA|NA
CATGLLGGSNQPQHF
TGTGCCACGGGACTCCTGGGGGGCAGCAATCAGCCCCAGCATTTT
>TRBV5-1|TRBJ2-2|NA|NA
CASSSQGASNTGELFF
TGCGCCAGCAGCTCCCAGGGAGCGAGTAACACCGGGGAGCTGTTTTTT
>TRBV7-9|TRBJ1-1|NA|NA
CASSPTAGHTEAFF
TGTGCCAGCAGCCCGACCGCAGGGCATACTGAAGCTTTCTTT
>TRBV5-1|TRBJ2-3|NA|TRBD2
CASSRVGVAGEEDTQYF
TGCGCCAGCAGCCGCGTTGGGGTGGCGGGAGAGGAGGATACGCAGTATTTT
>TRBV7-8|TRBJ2-3|NA|NA
CASNVAAAGDTQYF
TGTGCCAGTAATGTGGCGGCCGCGGGAGATACGCAGTATTTT
>TRBV7-6|TRBJ2-1|NA|TRBD2
CASSLEGGRAYSYNEQFF
TGTGCCAGCAGCTTAGAGGGCGGGAGGGCCTACTCCTACAATGAGCAGTTCTTC
>TRBV5-6|TRBJ2-7|NA|NA
CASTSGIRFSEQYF
TGTGCCAGCACCTCGGGGATAAGGTTCTCAGAGCAGTACTTC
>TRBV5-1|TRBJ1-1|NA|NA
CASSLVGARNTEAFF
TGCGCCAGCAGCTTGGTAGGGGCCCGGAACACTGAAGCTTTCTTT